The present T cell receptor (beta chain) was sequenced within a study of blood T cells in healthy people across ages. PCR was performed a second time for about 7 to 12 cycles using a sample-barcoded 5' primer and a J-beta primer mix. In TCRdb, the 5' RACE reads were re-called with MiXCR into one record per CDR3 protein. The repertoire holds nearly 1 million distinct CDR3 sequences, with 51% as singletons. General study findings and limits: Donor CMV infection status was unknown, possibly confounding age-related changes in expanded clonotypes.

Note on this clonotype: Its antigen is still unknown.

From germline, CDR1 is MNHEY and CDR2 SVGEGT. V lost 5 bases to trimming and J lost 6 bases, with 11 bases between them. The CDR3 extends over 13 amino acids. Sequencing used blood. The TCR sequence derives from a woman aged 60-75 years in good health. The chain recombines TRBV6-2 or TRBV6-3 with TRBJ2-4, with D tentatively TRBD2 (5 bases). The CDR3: CASSDGNRNIQYF. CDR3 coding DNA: TGTGCCAGCAGTGACGGGAACAGAAACATTCAGTACTTC.